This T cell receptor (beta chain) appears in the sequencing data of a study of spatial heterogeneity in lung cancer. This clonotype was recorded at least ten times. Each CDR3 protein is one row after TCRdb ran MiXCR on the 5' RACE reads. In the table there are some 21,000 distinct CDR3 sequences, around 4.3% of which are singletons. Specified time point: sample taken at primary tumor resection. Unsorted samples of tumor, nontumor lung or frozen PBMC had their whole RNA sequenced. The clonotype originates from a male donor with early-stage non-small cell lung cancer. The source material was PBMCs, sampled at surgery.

DNA of the CDR3: TGTGCCAGCAGCCAAGAAACGGGACCCGGGGAGCTGTTTTTT. It encodes CASSQETGPGELFF. The V call is TRBV3-1, the J call TRBJ2-2; the D gene could be TRBD1 or TRBD2 (5 bases each). Trimming shortened V by 0 bases and J by 6 bases, and 8 bases separated the two germline ends. The germline V gene encodes CDR1 LGHDT and CDR2 YNNKEL (reference sequence). This CDR3 is built from 14 residues.